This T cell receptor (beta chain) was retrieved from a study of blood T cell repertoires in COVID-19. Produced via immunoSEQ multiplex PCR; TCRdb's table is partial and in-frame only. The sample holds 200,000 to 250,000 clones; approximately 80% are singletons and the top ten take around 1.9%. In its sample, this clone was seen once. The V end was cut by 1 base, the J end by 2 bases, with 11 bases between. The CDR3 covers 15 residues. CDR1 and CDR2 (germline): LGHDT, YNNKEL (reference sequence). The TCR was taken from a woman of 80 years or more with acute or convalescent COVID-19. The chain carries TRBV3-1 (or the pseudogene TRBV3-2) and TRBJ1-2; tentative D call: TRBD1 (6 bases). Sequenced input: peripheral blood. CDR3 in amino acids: CASSQAGTPNYGYTF. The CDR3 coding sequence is TGTGCCAGCAGCCAAGCTGGGACACCCAACTATGGCTACACCTTC.